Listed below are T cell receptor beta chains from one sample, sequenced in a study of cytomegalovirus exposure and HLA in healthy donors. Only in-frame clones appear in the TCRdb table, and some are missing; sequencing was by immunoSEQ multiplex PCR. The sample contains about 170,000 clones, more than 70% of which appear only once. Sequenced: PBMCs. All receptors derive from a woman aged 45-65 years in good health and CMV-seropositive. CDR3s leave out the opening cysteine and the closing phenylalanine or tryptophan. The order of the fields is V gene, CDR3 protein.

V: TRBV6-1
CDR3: ASSEGTTSGVYEQY

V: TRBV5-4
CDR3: ASSFGGIDYGYT

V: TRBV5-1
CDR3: ASSLEEGSYEQY

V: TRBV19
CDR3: ASSPLPRQNNT

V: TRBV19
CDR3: ASRTGNTGELF

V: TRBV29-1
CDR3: SVGQGGDTQY

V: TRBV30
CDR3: AWNPGQFSPLH

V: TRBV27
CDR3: ASSFTRQGMV

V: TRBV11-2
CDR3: ASSHFGGPRDRGDNEQF

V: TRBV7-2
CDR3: ASSPRGDTQY

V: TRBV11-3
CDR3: ASSRGTSGRTDTQY

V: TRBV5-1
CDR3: ASSLALSGTSGSPQY

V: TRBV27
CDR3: ASRLAGPTDTQY

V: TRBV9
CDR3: ASSARARGFNEQF

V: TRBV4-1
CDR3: ASSQEGLAGGYEQF

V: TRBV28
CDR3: ASSRVQRDYEQY

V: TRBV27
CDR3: ASSLSQGAYEQY

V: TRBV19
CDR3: ASGQGWETQY

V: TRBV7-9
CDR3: ASSLSAGGQSYNEQF

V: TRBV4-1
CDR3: ASSQGYRVSLSYEQY

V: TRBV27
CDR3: ASSFGDEAF

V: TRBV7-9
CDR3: AGEGVVNYGYT

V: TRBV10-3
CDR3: AISVPGLPSNEQF

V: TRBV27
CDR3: ASTRRTSGYNEQF

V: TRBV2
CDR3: ASSERAAVGNSPLH

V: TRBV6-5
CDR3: ASSLAGGFDSPLH

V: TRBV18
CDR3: ASSPTGQGVINTEAF